This T cell receptor beta chain is from a study of spatial heterogeneity in lung cancer. Study details: Raw reads contained each unique TCR and UMI combination more than ten times on average.

The germline gives CDR1 SQVTM, CDR2 ANQGSEA. The germline V and J ends were trimmed by 7 bases and 3 bases, with 9 bases remaining between them. The CDR3 extends over 11 amino acids. Time point here: sample taken at primary tumor resection. TCRdb reanalysed the 5' RACE reads using MiXCR and keeps one entry per CDR3 protein. The sample records fewer than 9,500 distinct CDR3 sequences, around 9.9% being singletons. Points from the study as a whole: Counts of expanded intratumoral alpha and beta TCRs tracked tumor mutation counts. For tumor T cells, estimated coverage reached only approximately 7% (alpha) and around 13% (beta).

This clonotype came up many times. Its antigen is currently unknown. The sample was lung tumor tissue, taken at surgery. This TCR was recovered from a male donor with early-stage non-small cell lung cancer. The chain joins TRBV29-1 to TRBJ1-1, with TRBD1 as a possible D gene (5 bases). This CDR3 reads CSAGSHTEAFF. The CDR3 DNA reads as TGCAGCGCAGGGAGCCACACTGAAGCTTTCTTT.